This T cell receptor beta chain was documented in a study of cytomegalovirus exposure and HLA in healthy donors. In regard to this clone: The sample has other DNA sequences that encode this CDR3 too.

The PCR had 60 Vbeta and 13 Jbeta primers. TCRdb's copy holds only in-frame clones and misses some; the assay was immunoSEQ multiplex PCR. The sample includes 160,000 or so clones, about 79% seen only once; the top ten take nearly 6.5%. After removal of 0 bases from V and 4 bases from J, the junction contained 7 bases not matched to a gene. The CDR3 has 17 amino acids. Germline values: CDR1 LNHNV, CDR2 YYDKDF (reference sequence). The origin of this receptor is a man aged 35 to 55 in good health and CMV-seropositive. The chain combines TRBV15 with TRBJ2-7, with 12 bases matching TRBD2. The sample consisted of PBMCs. The CDR3 region is CATSRDLTSGSIYEQYF. CDR3 nucleotide sequence: TGTGCCACCAGCAGAGATTTGACTAGCGGGAGTATTTACGAGCAGTACTTC.